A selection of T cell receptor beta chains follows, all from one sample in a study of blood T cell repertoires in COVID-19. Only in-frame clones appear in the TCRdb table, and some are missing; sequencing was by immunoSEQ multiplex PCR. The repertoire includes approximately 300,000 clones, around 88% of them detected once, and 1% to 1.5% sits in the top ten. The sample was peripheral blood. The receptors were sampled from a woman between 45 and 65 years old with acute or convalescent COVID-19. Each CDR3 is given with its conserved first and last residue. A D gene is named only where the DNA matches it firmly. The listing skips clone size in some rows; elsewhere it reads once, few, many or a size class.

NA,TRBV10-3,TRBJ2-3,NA,TGTGCCATCAACCAGGGTGGGGACACAGATACGCAGTATTTT,CAINQGGDTDTQYF
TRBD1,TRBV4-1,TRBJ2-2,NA,TGCGCCAGCAGCCCCCCAGGGGGCACCGGGGAGCTGTTTTTT,CASSPPGGTGELFF
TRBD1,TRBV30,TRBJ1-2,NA,TGTGCCTGGAGTGTACAGGGGCATGGGGGCTACACCTTC,CAWSVQGHGGYTF
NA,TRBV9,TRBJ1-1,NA,TGTGCCAGCAGCGCCACAGGGCCTGAAGCTTTCTTT,CASSATGPEAFF
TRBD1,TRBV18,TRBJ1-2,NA,TGTGCCAGCTCACCATCCGACAGGGCTGGCTACACCTTC,CASSPSDRAGYTF
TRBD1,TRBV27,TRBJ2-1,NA,TGTGCCAGCAGTACTACAGGGGGCGCGGAGCAGTTCTTC,CASSTTGGAEQFF
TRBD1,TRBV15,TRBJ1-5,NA,TGTGCCACCAGCAGAGACCGGACAGGTGGCCAGCCCCAGCATTTT,CATSRDRTGGQPQHF
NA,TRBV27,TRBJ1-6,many,TGTGCCAGCAGTTTTAACCAGGCCTATAATTCACCCCTCCACTTT,CASSFNQAYNSPLHF
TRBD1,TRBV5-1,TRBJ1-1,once,TGCGCCAGCAGCGAACAGGGGGTTGGCACTGAAGCTTTCTTT,CASSEQGVGTEAFF
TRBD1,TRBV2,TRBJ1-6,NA,TGTGCCAGCAGTGTGCAGGGGGCATCTTCACCCCTCCACTTT,CASSVQGASSPLHF
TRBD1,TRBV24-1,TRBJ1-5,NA,TGTGCCACCACGTCGGGACAGGGGAGCAATCAGCCCCAGCATTTT,CATTSGQGSNQPQHF
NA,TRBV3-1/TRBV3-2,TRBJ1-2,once,TGTGCCAGCAGCCAGCAACAGGGAGAATATGGCTACACCTTC,CASSQQQGEYGYTF
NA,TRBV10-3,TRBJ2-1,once,TGTGCCATCACCTCGTCAGGGGAATCCTACAATGAGCAGTTCTTC,CAITSSGESYNEQFF
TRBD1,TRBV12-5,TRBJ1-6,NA,TGTGCTAGTGGTTTGCAAGGGACAGGGGGGTTACTCCACTTT,CASGLQGTGGLLHF
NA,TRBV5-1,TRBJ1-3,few,TGCGCCAGCAGCTTGGGAGGGCCTGGAAACACCATATATTTT,CASSLGGPGNTIYF
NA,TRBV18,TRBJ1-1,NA,TGTGCCAGCTCACCAAGCCAGGGGAGGGACACTGAAGCTTTCTTT,CASSPSQGRDTEAFF
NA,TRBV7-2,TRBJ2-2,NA,TGTGCCAGCAGTCTACAGGGAACCGGGGAGCTGTTTTTT,CASSLQGTGELFF
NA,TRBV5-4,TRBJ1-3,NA,TGTGCCAGCAGCTCAGGACAGGGAAACACCATATATTTT,CASSSGQGNTIYF
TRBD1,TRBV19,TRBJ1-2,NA,TGTGCCAGTAGTCTACCAGGGGGCGATGGCTACACCTTC,CASSLPGGDGYTF
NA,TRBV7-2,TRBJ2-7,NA,TGTGCCAGCAGCTCGACAGCCTACGAGCAGTACTTC,CASSSTAYEQYF
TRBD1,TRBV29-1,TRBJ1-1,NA,TGCAGCGCGGAGAGGGGGCCTAACACTGAAGCTTTCTTT,CSAERGPNTEAFF
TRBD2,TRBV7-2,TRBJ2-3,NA,TGTGCCAGCAGCTTAGCCCTAGCGGCTAGCACAGATACGCAGTATTTT,CASSLALAASTDTQYF
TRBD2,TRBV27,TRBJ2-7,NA,TGTGCCAGCAGTGATCTGGGACTAGCGGGAGAGGGGCCCTACGAGCAGTACTTC,CASSDLGLAGEGPYEQYF
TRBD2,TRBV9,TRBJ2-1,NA,TGTGCCAGCAGCGTAGCCGGGACTAGCGCTGATGAGCAGTTCTTC,CASSVAGTSADEQFF
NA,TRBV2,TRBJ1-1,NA,TGTGCCAGCAGGACCCGGGACACCCGAAACACTGAAGCTTTCTTT,CASRTRDTRNTEAFF
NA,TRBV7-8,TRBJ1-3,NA,TGTGCCAGCAGCTTAGGGCAGACTGGAAACACCATATATTTT,CASSLGQTGNTIYF
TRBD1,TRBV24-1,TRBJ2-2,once,TGTGCCACCAGTGACCCGGGACAGGGCGACACCGGGGAGCTGTTTTTT,CATSDPGQGDTGELFF
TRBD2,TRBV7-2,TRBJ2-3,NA,TGTGCCAGCAGCCAGGTCGGGGGGGGGACAGATACGCAGTATTTT,CASSQVGGGTDTQYF
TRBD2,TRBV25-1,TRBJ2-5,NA,TGTGCCACTGGCGGACTAGCCGACCGAGAGACCCAGTACTTC,CATGGLADRETQYF
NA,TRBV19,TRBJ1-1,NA,TGTGCCAGTAGTATAGTCGGCAGGTTGAACACTGAAGCTTTCTTT,CASSIVGRLNTEAFF
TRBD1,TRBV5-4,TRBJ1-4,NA,TGTGCCAGCAGCTCTGGGTCCCCGCTACAGGGGGCTAATGAAAAACTGTTTTTT,CASSSGSPLQGANEKLFF
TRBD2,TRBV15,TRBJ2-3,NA,TGTGCCACCAGCAGAGATGGGCGGGGGGACACAGATACGCAGTATTTT,CATSRDGRGDTDTQYF
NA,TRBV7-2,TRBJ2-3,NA,TGTGCCAGCAGCGCCACAAGGGGGACAGATACGCAGTATTTT,CASSATRGTDTQYF
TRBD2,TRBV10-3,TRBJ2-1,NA,TGTGCCACGACTAGCGAGAAGGTCAATGAGCAGTTCTTC,CATTSEKVNEQFF
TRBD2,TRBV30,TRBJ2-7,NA,TGTGCCTGGAGTGTACCTAGCGGGTACTACGAGCAGTACTTC,CAWSVPSGYYEQYF
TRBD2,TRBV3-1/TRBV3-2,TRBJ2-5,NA,TGTGCCAGCAGCCCCGGGACTAGCAGGGAGACCCAGTACTTC,CASSPGTSRETQYF
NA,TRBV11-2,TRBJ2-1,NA,TGTGCCAGCAGCTTAGTCGGGGGGCCCGAGGATGAGCAGTTCTTC,CASSLVGGPEDEQFF
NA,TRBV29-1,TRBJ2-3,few,TGCAGCGTTGAAGATCAGGTCGGGGGCACAGATACGCAGTATTTT,CSVEDQVGGTDTQYF
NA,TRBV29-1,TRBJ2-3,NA,TGCAGCGATACAGGGACCTCTACAGATACGCAGTATTTT,CSDTGTSTDTQYF
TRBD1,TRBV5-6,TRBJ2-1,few,TGTGCCAGCAGCAGGGACAGGTACAATGAGCAGTTCTTC,CASSRDRYNEQFF
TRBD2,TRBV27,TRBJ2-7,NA,TGTGCCAGCAGTTTAAGGCTAGCGGACTTCTACGAGCAGTACTTC,CASSLRLADFYEQYF
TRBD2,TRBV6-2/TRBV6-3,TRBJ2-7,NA,TGTGCCAGCAGTTACCCCCCTGGCGGGAGTCGCCACGAGCAGTACTTC,CASSYPPGGSRHEQYF
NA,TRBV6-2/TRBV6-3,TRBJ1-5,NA,TGTGCCAGCAGTTACGGGCCCGAGCAGCCCCAGCATTTT,CASSYGPEQPQHF
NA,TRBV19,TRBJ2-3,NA,TGTGCCAGTAGTGCCTTTCTTCGAGTTGAAACAGATACGCAGTATTTT,CASSAFLRVETDTQYF
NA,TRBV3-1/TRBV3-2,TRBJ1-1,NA,TGTGCCAGCAGCCATACGGGGACATCGAACACTGAAGCTTTCTTT,CASSHTGTSNTEAFF
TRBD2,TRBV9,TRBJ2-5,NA,TGTGCCAGCAGCGTATCGGGCGGGAGGGAGACCCAGTACTTC,CASSVSGGRETQYF
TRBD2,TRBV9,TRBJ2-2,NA,TGTGCCAGCAGCGTAGCTAGCGGGGGCACCGGGGAGCTGTTTTTT,CASSVASGGTGELFF
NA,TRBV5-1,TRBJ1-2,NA,TGCGCCAGCAGCGCGGATAGGGAGGGAGGCTACACCTTC,CASSADREGGYTF
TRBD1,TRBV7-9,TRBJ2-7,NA,TGTGCCAGCAGCCAGGACAGGTACGAGCAGTACTTC,CASSQDRYEQYF
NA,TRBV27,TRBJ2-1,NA,TGTGCCAGCAGTTTAGAGAGGCCGGTTATCTACAATGAGCAGTTCTTC,CASSLERPVIYNEQFF
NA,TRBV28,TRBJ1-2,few,TGTGCCAGCAGTATCGGGGGGGTTGAAGGCGGCTACACCTTC,CASSIGGVEGGYTF
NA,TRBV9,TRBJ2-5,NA,TGTGCCAGCAGCCCGAGACTAACTCAAGAGACCCAGTACTTC,CASSPRLTQETQYF
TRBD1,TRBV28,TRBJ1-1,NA,TGTGCCAGCAAGTCTAGGGGACAGGGTGAAGCTTTCTTT,CASKSRGQGEAFF